This T cell receptor beta chain emerged from a study of T cells in Graves' hyperthyroidism and ophthalmopathy. This clonotype was picked up many times. Patients aged 18 to 65 had newly diagnosed hyperthyroidism lasting under 2 months. The CDR3 extends over 16 amino acids. Germline V gene data show CDR1 as MNHNS and CDR2 as SASEGT. V dropped 5 bases and J dropped 9; count of bases not matched to a gene: 8. TCR beta CDR3 regions were amplified from RNA transcripts. An initial round of RT-PCR targeting the TCR CDR3 relied on the HTBI primer set. Via MiXCR, TCRdb re-called the multiplex PCR reads, giving one row per CDR3 protein. The sample has hundreds of thousands of distinct CDR3 sequences, 12% to 15% seen once.

The receptor was isolated from a young woman with Graves' hyperthyroidism. The gene calls are TRBV6-1 and TRBJ2-1, with 15 bases fitting TRBD2. Material: blood. The CDR3 spells CASSSGLAGGQGEQFF. CDR3 nucleotide sequence: TGTGCCAGCAGTTCAGGACTAGCGGGAGGGCAGGGTGAGCAGTTCTTC.